Each of the 3 T cell receptor beta chains below was sequenced from the same sample in a study of cytomegalovirus exposure and HLA in healthy donors. A multiplex PCR was run with 60 Vbeta primers and 13 Jbeta primers. The method was immunoSEQ multiplex PCR; TCRdb's version includes in-frame clones alone and lacks a portion of them. This sample has 130,000 to 150,000 clones; 79% occur once, and the top ten carry 6.5% to 7%. Sequences were obtained from PBMCs. These receptors all stem from a woman aged 40 to 50 in good health and CMV-seropositive.

The rearrangement uses TRBV2 and TRBJ2-5, with 7 bases matching TRBD1. Germline CDR1 and CDR2: SNHLY and FYNNEI. With 7 bases clipped from V and 4 bases from J, the junction kept 15 bases outside the gene matches. CDR3 length equals 16 residues. The CDR3 nucleotides read TGTGCCAGCACCACCCTAAGGACAGGAGGATTAGAGACCCAGTACTTC. As protein: CASTTLRTGGLETQYF.

This chain uses TRBV2 with TRBJ2-7; D not certain. The germline V gene encodes CDR1 SNHLY and CDR2 FYNNEI. V shed 7 bases and J shed 2 bases, with 9 bases lying between them. The CDR3 runs to 12 residues. The CDR3 region has the DNA TGTGCCAGCACTAGGCAGACCTACGAGCAGTACTTC. Its translation: CASTRQTYEQYF.

Comments on this clone: The junction shows a germline mismatch at one end, possibly a read error. The CDR3 protein is CSSSVYRGPNEKLFF. CDR3 nucleotides: TGTTCCAGCAGCGTTTACAGGGGACCTAATGAAAAACTGTTTTTT. This chain connects TRBV7-9 to TRBJ1-4, with 7 nucleotides matching TRBD1. The CDR3 sequence is 15 residues long. CDR1 is SEHNR and CDR2 is FQNEAQ in the germline V gene (reference sequence).